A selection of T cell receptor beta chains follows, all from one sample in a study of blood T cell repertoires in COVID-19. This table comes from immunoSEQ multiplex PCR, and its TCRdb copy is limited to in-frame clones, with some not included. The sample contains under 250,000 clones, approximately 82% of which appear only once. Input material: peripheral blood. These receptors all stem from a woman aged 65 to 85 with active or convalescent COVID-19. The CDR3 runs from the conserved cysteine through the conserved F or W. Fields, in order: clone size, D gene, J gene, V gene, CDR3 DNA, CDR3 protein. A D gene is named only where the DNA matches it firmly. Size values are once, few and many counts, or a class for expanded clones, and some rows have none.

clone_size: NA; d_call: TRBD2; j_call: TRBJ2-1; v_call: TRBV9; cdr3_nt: TGTGCCAGCAGCGGACTAGCGCCGTACAATGAGCAGTTCTTC; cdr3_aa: CASSGLAPYNEQFF
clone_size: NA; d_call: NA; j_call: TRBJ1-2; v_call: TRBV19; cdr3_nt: TGTGCCAGTAGTATCCTGAACAGGAGTGGCTACACCTTC; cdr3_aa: CASSILNRSGYTF
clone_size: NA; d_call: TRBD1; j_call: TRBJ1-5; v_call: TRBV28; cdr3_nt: TGTGCCAGCATCCCCGCCCTCGGACCCGACAGGGTCCGTCAGCCCCAGCATTTT; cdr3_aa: CASIPALGPDRVRQPQHF
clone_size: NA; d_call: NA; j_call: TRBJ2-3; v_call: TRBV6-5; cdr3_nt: TGTGCCAGCAGTTACCCCGCAGGATCTGATACGCAGTATTTT; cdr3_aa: CASSYPAGSDTQYF
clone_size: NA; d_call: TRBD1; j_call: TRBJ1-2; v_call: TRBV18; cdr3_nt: TGTGCCAGCTCAAAAAGGGACAGGGACTATGGCTACACCTTC; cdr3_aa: CASSKRDRDYGYTF
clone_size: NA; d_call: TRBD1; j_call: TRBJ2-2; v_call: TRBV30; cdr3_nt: TGTGCCTGGAGAATAACCAGGGAGACAGGGGGAGTTTACACCGGGGAGCTGTTTTTT; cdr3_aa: CAWRITRETGGVYTGELFF
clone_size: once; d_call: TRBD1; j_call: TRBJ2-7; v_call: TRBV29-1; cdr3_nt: TGCAGCGTTACCGGGACAGGGGCCGAGCAGTACTTC; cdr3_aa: CSVTGTGAEQYF
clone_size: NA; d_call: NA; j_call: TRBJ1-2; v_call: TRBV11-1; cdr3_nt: TGTGCCAGCAGCTTTACAGGGAGTAATGGCTACACCTTC; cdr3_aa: CASSFTGSNGYTF
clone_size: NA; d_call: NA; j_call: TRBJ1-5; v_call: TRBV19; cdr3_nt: TGTGCCAGTAGTCCACCGCCGACAGTCCATCAGCCCCAGCATTTT; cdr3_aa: CASSPPPTVHQPQHF
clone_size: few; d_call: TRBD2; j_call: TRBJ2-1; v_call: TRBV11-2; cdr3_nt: TGTGCCAGCAGCTTGCGCTGGGCGGGGGTCAGTGAGCAGTTCTTC; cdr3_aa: CASSLRWAGVSEQFF
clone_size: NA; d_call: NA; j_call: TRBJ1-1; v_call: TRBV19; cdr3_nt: TGTGCCAGTAGTATAGTAGGGGCCTACACTGAAGCTTTCTTT; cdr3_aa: CASSIVGAYTEAFF
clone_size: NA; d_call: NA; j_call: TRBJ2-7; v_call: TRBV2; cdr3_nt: TGTGCCAGCAGTGGGGGCCAGGGTTCCTACGAGCAGTACTTC; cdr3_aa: CASSGGQGSYEQYF
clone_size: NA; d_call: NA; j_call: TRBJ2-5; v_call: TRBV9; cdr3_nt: TGTGCCAGCAGCCCATCCAGGGGTGGGGAGACCCAGTACTTC; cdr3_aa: CASSPSRGGETQYF
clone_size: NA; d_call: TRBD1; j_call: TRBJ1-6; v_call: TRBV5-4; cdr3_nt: TGTGCCAGCAGCACGGGACAGGGGGAATATTCACCCCTCCACTTT; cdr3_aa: CASSTGQGEYSPLHF
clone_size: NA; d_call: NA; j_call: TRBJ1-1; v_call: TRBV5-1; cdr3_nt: TGCGCCAGCAGCTTAGAGGGGAACACTGAAGCTTTCTTT; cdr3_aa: CASSLEGNTEAFF
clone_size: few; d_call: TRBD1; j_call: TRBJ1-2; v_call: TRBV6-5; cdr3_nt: TGTGCCAGCAGTCCGGCCAGGGGGGCTGATGGCTACACCTTC; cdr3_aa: CASSPARGADGYTF
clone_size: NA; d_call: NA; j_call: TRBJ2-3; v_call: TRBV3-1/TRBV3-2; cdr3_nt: TGTGCCAGCAGCAGGGTGGGGCTGATAGCAGATACGCAGTATTTT; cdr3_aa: CASSRVGLIADTQYF
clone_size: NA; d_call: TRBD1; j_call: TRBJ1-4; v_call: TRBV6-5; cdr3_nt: TGTGCCAGCAGACCTAGACAGGGGGCGAATGAAAAACTGTTTTTT; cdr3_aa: CASRPRQGANEKLFF
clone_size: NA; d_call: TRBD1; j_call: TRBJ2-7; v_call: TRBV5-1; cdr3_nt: TGCGCCAGCAGCTTTTGGGGACAGGGCGACGAGCAGTACTTC; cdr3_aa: CASSFWGQGDEQYF
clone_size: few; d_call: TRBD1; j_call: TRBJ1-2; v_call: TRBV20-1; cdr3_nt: TGCAGTGCGACAGGGCATGGCTACACCTTC; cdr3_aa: CSATGHGYTF
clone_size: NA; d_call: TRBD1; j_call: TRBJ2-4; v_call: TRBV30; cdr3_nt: TGTGCCTCGACAGGGCTAGCCAAAAACATTCAGTACTTC; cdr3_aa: CASTGLAKNIQYF
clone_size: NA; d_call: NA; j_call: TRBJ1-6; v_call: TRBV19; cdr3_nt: TGTGCCAGTGCATCGGTTTTATCACCCCTCCACTTT; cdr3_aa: CASASVLSPLHF
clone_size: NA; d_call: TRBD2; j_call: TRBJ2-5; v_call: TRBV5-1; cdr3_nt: TGCGCCAGCGGATCCGGGACTATAGAGACCCAGTACTTC; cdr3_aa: CASGSGTIETQYF
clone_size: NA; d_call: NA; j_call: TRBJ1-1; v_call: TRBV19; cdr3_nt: TGTGCCAGTAGTATAGTGGGAGGGGCTGAAGCTTTCTTT; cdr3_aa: CASSIVGGAEAFF
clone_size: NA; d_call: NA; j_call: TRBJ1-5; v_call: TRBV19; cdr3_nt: TGTGCCAGTAGTATACAGATTAGCAATCAGCCCCAGCATTTT; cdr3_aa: CASSIQISNQPQHF
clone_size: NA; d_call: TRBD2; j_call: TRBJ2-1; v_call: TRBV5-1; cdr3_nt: TGCGCCAGCAGCGAGTTAGCGGGGAACAATGAGCAGTTCTTC; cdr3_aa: CASSELAGNNEQFF
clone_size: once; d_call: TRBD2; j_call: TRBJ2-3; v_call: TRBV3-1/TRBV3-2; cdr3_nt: TGTGCCAGCAGATCCAGCGGGGGGACAGATACGCAGTATTTT; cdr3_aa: CASRSSGGTDTQYF
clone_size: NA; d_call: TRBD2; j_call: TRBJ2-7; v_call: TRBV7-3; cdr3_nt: TGTGCCAGCAGCTTAACTCCTAGCGGGGGTCTCTACGAGCAGTACTTC; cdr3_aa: CASSLTPSGGLYEQYF
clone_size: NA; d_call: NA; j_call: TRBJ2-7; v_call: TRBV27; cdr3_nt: TGTGCCAGCAGTTCTACCTACGAGCAGTACTTC; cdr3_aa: CASSSTYEQYF
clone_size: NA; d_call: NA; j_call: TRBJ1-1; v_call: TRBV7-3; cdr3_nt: TGTGCCAGCAGCCCGGACAGCATGAACACTGAAGCTTTCTTT; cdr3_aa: CASSPDSMNTEAFF
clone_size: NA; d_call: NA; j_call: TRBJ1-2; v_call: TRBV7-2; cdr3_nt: TGTGCCAGCAGCTTAGATGGCGAGGATGGCTACACCTTC; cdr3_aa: CASSLDGEDGYTF
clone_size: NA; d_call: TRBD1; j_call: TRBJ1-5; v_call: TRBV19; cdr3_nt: TGTGCCAGTAGTATAGGGACAGGGGGCAATCAGCCCCAGCATTTT; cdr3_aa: CASSIGTGGNQPQHF
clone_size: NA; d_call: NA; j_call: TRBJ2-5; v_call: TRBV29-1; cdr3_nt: TGCAGCGTTCTTCGGCAGGGGCGGGAGACCCAGTACTTC; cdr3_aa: CSVLRQGRETQYF
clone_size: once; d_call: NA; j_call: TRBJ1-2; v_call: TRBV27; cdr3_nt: TGTGCCAGCAGTTTGGGTGAGGGAGGCCTGAGTGGCTACACCTTC; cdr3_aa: CASSLGEGGLSGYTF
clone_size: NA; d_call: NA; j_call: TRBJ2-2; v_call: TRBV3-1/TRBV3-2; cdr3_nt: TGTGCCAGCAGCCAAGACTGGGACTTTCCGAACACCGGGGAGCTGTTTTTT; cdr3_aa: CASSQDWDFPNTGELFF
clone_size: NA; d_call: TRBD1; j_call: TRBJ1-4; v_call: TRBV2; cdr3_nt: TGTGCCAGCAGTGTACATCCGACAGGGGATAATGAAAAACTGTTTTTT; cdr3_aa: CASSVHPTGDNEKLFF